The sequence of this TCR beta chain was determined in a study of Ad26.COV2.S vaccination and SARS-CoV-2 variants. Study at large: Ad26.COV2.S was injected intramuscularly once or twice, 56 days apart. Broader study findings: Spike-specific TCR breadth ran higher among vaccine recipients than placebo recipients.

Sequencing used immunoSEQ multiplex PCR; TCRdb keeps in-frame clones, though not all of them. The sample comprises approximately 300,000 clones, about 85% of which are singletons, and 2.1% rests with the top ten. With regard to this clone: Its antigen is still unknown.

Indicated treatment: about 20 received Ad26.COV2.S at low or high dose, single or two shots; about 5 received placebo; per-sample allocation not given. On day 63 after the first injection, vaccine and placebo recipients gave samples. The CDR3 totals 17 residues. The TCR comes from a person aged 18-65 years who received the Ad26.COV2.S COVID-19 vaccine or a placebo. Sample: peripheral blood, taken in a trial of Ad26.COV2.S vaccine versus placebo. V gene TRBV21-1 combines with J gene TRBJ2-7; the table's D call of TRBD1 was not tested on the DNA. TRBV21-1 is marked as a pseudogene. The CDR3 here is CASSPARLTQISYEQYF. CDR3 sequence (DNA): TGTGCCAGCAGCCCTGCCAGGTTGACGCAAATTTCCTACGAGCAGTACTTC.